This T cell receptor (beta chain) emerged from a study of shared clonotypes between healthy human individuals. CDR1 is MNHEY and CDR2 is SMNVEV in the germline V gene (reference sequence). The V gene end was trimmed by 6 bases and the J gene end by 6 bases; junction bases not matched to a gene: 22. The CDR3 is 21 residues long. This table comes from immunoSEQ multiplex PCR, and its TCRdb copy is limited to in-frame clones, with some not included. The table lists about 480,000 clones, around 79% of them singletons. The sequenced sample consisted of PBMCs. The rearrangement links TRBV27 to TRBJ2-2; 13 bases fit TRBD2. This receptor was identified in a woman between 40 and 50 years old in good health. Some clones in this sample may be carry-over from other donors' samples. CDR3 in amino acids: CASSHGRGLAGEIGFAGELFF. DNA of the CDR3: TGTGCCAGCAGCCACGGCCGAGGACTAGCGGGAGAAATTGGTTTCGCCGGGGAGCTGTTTTTT.